These T cell receptor beta chains were read from a single sample in a study of blood T cell repertoires in COVID-19. Clones were sequenced by immunoSEQ multiplex PCR, and TCRdb holds only the in-frame ones, with some missing. The sample has 300,000 to 400,000 clones; about nine tenths are singletons. Sequences were obtained from peripheral blood. Every receptor here comes from a woman between 65 and 79 years old with COVID-19, enrolled during active disease. Both conserved end residues are part of each CDR3. Each record gives: D gene, clone size, J gene, V gene, CDR3 DNA, CDR3 protein. The D gene is left open where the match is weak. The size of a clone is reported for some rows only, either as once, few or many, or as a class for expanded clones.

-	-	TRBJ1-4	TRBV28	TGTGCCAGCAGTTTCCTAGACAGGGAAAAACTGTTTTTT	CASSFLDREKLFF
-	-	TRBJ2-3	TRBV10-1	TGCGCCAGCAGTGAGCCATACTCACCTCAGACAGGCACAGATACGCAGTATTTT	CASSEPYSPQTGTDTQYF
TRBD1	-	TRBJ2-7	TRBV6-5	TGTGCCAGTGGGACAGCCTACGAGCAGTACTTC	CASGTAYEQYF
-	-	TRBJ2-1	TRBV9	TGTGCCAGCAGCCAAGACTCTAATGAGCAGTTCTTC	CASSQDSNEQFF
TRBD2	-	TRBJ2-2	TRBV25-1	TGTGCCAGCAGTGATCCTAGCGGGGGAGGCACCGGGGAGCTGTTTTTT	CASSDPSGGGTGELFF
-	-	TRBJ1-2	TRBV3-1/TRBV3-2	TGTGCCAGCAGCCAAGATCCCCTGAGGGCCTCTGCTGGCTACACCTTC	CASSQDPLRASAGYTF
TRBD1	-	TRBJ1-1	TRBV2	TGTGCCAGCAGTGAAGCCCAGCCTGACAGGGGGCCTGACACTGAAGCTTTCTTT	CASSEAQPDRGPDTEAFF
-	-	TRBJ1-2	TRBV27	TGTGCCAGCAGGACAGCCAACTATGGCTACACCTTC	CASRTANYGYTF
-	-	TRBJ1-1	TRBV19	TGTGCCAGTAGACCCCCGGGGAAAGGCATGAACACTGAAGCTTTCTTT	CASRPPGKGMNTEAFF
TRBD2	-	TRBJ2-5	TRBV5-1	TGCGCCAGCAGCTTCAGGGCGGGGGGCGATGGAGAGACCCAGTACTTC	CASSFRAGGDGETQYF
-	-	TRBJ2-1	TRBV21-1	TGTGCCAGCAGCAAAGCTCCCCCCCGGAGGTTAAATGAGCAGTTCTTC	CASSKAPPRRLNEQFF
TRBD1	-	TRBJ1-2	TRBV5-6	TGTGCCAGCACCGGAGGGACAGGGGACCCCTATGGCTACACCTTC	CASTGGTGDPYGYTF
-	-	TRBJ1-1	TRBV28	TGTGCCAGCAGTTTGACGGGGGGGACGACTGAAGCTTTCTTT	CASSLTGGTTEAFF
TRBD2	-	TRBJ2-3	TRBV28	TGTGCCAGCAGTTTAGGGACTAGAGCAAGAGATACGCAGTATTTT	CASSLGTRARDTQYF
TRBD1	-	TRBJ1-2	TRBV19	TGTGCCAGTAGGCGGACAGGCGGCTACACCTTC	CASRRTGGYTF
TRBD2	-	TRBJ2-1	TRBV6-4	TGTGCCAGCAGTCGGGGGGGAGGAGCGGATGAGCAGTTCTTC	CASSRGGGADEQFF
TRBD2	-	TRBJ2-1	TRBV11-3	TGTGCCAGCAGCCCCCGGCTAGCGGGGTACAATGAGCAGTTCTTC	CASSPRLAGYNEQFF
-	-	TRBJ1-1	TRBV7-2	TGTGCCAGCAGCCGCAGGGTGAACACTGAAGCTTTCTTT	CASSRRVNTEAFF
-	-	TRBJ1-1	TRBV5-1	TGCGCCAGCAGCTTGGCAGGGAGGCCAAACACTGAAGCTTTCTTT	CASSLAGRPNTEAFF
-	-	TRBJ2-7	TRBV30	TGTGCCTGGAGCCTCCTACGGGATCCGGAGAGGAGCGAGCAGTACTTC	CAWSLLRDPERSEQYF
-	-	TRBJ1-6	TRBV5-6	TGTGCCAGCAGCTTACTCGGCACCCTTGGGGACACCCTAACCCTCCACTTT	CASSLLGTLGDTLTLHF
TRBD1	-	TRBJ2-1	TRBV6-6	TGTGCCAGCAGAAGACAGGGGAGCGAGCAGTTCTTC	CASRRQGSEQFF
TRBD1	-	TRBJ1-1	TRBV6-6	TGTGCCAGCAGCCCAGATTCCGGGACAGCGAACACTGAAGCTTTCTTT	CASSPDSGTANTEAFF
TRBD1	-	TRBJ2-1	TRBV5-1	TGCGCCAGCAGCTTACAGGGGCCTTCCTACAATGAGCAGTTCTTC	CASSLQGPSYNEQFF
-	-	TRBJ1-3	TRBV29-1	TGCAGCGTTGTGCTGGGGGCACGAAACACCATATATTTT	CSVVLGARNTIYF
-	-	TRBJ1-2	TRBV15	TGTGCCACCAGCAGAGGGACAGTTTATGGCTACACCTTC	CATSRGTVYGYTF
TRBD1	-	TRBJ1-1	TRBV10-3	TGTGCCATCAGATGGACAGGGGAGAACACTGAAGCTTTCTTT	CAIRWTGENTEAFF
TRBD1	once	TRBJ1-2	TRBV9	TGTGCCAGCAGCGGCTCGGACAGGGGCCCCCATATCTATGGCTACACCTTC	CASSGSDRGPHIYGYTF
-	-	TRBJ2-3	TRBV6-2/TRBV6-3	TGTGCCAGCAGTTACCCAGGGGCAGATACGCAGTATTTT	CASSYPGADTQYF
-	few	TRBJ1-4	TRBV28	TGTGCCAGCAGTTTCCAGGGAAATGAAAAACTGTTTTTT	CASSFQGNEKLFF
-	-	TRBJ2-1	TRBV20-1	TGCAGTGCTCTCTACAATGAGCAGTTCTTC	CSALYNEQFF